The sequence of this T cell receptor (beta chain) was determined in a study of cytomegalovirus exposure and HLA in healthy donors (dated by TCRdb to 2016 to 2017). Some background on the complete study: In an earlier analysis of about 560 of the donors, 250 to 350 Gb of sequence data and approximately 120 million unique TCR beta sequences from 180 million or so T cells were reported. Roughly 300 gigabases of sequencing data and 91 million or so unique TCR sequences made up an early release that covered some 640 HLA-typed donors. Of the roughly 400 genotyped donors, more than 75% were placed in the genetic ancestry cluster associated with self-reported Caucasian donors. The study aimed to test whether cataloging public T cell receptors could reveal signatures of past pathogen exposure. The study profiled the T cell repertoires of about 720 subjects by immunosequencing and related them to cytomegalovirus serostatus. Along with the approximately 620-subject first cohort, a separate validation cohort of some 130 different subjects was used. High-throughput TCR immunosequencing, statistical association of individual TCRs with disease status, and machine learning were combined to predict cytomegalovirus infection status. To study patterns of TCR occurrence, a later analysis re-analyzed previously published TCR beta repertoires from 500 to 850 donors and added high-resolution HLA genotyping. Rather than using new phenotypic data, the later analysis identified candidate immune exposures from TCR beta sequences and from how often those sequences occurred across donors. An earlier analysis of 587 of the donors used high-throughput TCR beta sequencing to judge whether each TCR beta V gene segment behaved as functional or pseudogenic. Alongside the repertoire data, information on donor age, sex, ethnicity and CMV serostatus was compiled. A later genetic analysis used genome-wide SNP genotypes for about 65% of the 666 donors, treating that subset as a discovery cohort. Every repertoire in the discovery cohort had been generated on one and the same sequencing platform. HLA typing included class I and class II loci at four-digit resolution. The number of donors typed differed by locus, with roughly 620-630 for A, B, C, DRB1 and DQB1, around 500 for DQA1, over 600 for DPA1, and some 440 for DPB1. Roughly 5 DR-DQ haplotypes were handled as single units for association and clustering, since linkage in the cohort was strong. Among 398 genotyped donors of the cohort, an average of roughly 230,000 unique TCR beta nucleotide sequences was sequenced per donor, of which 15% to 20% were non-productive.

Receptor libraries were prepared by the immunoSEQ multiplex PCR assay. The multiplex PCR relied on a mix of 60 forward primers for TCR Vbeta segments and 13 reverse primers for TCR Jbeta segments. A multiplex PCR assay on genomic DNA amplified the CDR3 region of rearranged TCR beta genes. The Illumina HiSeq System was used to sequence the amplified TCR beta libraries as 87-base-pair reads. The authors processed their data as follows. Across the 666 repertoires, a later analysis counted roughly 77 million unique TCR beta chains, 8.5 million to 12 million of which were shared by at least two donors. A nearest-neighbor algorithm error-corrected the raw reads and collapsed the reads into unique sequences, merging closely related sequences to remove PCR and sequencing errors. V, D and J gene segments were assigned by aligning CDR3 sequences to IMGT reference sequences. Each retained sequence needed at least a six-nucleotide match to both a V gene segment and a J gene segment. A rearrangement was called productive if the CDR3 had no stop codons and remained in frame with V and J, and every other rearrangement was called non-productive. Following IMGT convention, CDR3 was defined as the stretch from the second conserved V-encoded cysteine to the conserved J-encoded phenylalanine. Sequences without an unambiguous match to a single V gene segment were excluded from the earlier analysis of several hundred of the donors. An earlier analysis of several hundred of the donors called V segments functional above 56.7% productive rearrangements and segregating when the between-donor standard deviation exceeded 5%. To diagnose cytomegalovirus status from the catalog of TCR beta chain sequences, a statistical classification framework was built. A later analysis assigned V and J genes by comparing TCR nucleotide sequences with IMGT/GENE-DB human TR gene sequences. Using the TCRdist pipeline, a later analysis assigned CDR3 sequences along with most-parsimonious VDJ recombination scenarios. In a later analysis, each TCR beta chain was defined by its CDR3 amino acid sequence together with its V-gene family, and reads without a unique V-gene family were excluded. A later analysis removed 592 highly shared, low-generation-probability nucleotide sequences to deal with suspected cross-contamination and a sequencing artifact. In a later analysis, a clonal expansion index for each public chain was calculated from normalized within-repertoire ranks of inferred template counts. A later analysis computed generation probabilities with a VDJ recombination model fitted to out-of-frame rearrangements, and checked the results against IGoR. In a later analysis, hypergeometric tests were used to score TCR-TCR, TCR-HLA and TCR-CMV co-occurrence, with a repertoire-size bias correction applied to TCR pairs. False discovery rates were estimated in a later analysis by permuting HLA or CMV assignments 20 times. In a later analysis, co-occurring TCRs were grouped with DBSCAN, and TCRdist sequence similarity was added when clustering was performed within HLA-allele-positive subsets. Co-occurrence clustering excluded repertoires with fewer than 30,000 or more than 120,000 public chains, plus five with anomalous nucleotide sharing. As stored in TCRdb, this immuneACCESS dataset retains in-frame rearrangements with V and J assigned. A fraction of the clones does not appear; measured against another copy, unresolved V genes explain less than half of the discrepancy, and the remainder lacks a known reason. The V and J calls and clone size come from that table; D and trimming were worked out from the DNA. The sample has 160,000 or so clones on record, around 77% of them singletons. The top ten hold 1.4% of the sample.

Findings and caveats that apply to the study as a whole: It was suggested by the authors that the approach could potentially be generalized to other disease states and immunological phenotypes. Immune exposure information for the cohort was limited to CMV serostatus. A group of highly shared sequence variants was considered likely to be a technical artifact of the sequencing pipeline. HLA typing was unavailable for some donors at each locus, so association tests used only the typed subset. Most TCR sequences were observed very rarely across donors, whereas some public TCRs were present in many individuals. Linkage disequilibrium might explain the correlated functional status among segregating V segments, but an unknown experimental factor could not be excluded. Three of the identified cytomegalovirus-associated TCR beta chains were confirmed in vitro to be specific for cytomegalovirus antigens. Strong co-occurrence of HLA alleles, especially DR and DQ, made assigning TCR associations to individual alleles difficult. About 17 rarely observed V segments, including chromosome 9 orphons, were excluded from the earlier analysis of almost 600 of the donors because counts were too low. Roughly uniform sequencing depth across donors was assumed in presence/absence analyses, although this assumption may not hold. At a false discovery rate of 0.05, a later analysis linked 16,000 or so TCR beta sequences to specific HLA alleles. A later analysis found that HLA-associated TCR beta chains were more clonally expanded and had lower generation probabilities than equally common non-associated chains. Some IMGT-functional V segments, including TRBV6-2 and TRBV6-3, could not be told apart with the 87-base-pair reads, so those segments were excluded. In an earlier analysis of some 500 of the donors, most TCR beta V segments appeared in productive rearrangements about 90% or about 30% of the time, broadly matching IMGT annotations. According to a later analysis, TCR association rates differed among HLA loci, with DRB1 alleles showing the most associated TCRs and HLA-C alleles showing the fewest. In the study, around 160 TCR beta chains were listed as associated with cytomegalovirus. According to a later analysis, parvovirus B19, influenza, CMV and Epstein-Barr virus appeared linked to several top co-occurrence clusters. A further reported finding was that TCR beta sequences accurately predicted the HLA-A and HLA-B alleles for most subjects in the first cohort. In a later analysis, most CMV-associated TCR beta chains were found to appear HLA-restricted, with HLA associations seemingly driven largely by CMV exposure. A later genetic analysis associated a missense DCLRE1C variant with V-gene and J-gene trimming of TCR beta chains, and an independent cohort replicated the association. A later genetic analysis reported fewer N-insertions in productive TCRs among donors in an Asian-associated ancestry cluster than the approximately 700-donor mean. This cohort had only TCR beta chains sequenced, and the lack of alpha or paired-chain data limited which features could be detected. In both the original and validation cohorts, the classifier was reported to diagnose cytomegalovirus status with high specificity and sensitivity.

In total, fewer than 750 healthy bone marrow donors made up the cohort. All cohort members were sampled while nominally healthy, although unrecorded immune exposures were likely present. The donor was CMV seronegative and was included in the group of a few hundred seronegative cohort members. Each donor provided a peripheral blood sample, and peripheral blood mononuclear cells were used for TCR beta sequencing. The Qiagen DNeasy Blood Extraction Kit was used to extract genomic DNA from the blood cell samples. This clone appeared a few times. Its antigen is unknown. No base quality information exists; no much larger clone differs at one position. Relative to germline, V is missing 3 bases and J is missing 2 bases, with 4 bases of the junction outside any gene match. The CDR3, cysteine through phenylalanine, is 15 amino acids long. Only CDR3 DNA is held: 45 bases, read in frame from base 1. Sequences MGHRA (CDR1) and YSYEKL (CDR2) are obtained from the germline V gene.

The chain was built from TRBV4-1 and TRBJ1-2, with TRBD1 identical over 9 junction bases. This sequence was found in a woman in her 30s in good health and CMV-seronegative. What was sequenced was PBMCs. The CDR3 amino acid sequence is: CASSHETGGNYGYTF. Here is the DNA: TGCGCCAGCAGCCACGAGACAGGGGGGAACTATGGCTACACCTTC.